This paragraph reports one T cell receptor (beta chain). This specimen belongs to a study of CD8 T cells in Susac syndrome. The V gene end was trimmed by 6 bases and the J gene end by 2 bases; junction bases not matched to a gene: 5. Germline V gives CDR1 MNHNS, CDR2 SASEGT. The CDR3 consists of 14 residues. Reverse transcription of 0.5 to 1 ug RNA was performed with random hexamers. Amplification of TCR beta CDR3 used immunoSEQ multiplex PCR across 54 Vbeta and 13 Jbeta. TCRdb re-called the immunoSEQ multiplex PCR reads through MiXCR, storing one row per CDR3 protein. The table includes about 70,000 distinct CDR3 sequences, 95% to 96% detected once. The authors sequenced TCR beta from blood CD8+ and CD4+ T cells. The multiple sclerosis controls were treatment-naive patients with relapsing-remitting disease that was stable or active. Negative isolation was used for CD8+ and CD4+ T cells and FACS enrichment for TEMRA cells.

Sequencing was done on a sample of CD4+ T cells from PBMCs. This receptor was obtained from a human donor with multiple sclerosis. This sequence joins TRBV6-1 and TRBJ2-7; 9 bases map to TRBD1. The CDR3 sequence: CASRSRQGAYEQYF. Here the CDR3 DNA reads TGTGCCAGCAGAAGTAGACAGGGGGCCTACGAGCAGTACTTC.